Listed below are T cell receptor beta chains from one sample, sequenced in a study of tumor T cells in aggressive B-cell lymphoma. The table came from immunoSEQ multiplex PCR; TCRdb's copy has only in-frame clones and leaves some out. There are 8,500 to 14,000 clones in the sample; approximately 90% occur only once, and about 2.2% lies in the top ten. The sample comprised tumor tissue. The receptor source for this set is an adult with diffuse large B cell lymphoma. The CDR3 runs from the conserved cysteine through the conserved F or W. D genes are given only for firm matches. Expanded clones get a size class; other rows say once, few or many, or leave the size out.

- | TRBJ2-7 | TRBV5-1 | TRBD1 | CASSLSPGQGHEQYF | TGCGCCAGCAGCTTGTCACCGGGACAGGGCCACGAGCAGTACTTC
once | TRBJ2-3 | TRBV7-2 | - | CASSRDRGDTQYF | TGTGCCAGCAGCCGCGACCGGGGAGATACGCAGTATTTT
few | TRBJ2-7 | TRBV30 | - | CAWSSHFSGRSYEQYF | TGTGCCTGGAGTTCCCACTTTAGTGGGAGGTCCTACGAGCAGTACTTC
- | TRBJ2-2 | TRBV28 | - | CASSFPVNTGELFF | TGTGCCAGCAGTTTTCCAGTGAACACCGGGGAGCTGTTTTTT
- | TRBJ2-1 | TRBV11-2 | - | CASSLDRGPYNEQFF | TGTGCCAGCAGCTTAGACAGGGGCCCCTACAATGAGCAGTTCTTC
- | TRBJ2-2 | TRBV19 | - | CASHLQANTGELFF | TGTGCCAGCCACCTGCAGGCGAACACCGGGGAGCTGTTTTTT
- | TRBJ2-2 | TRBV7-7 | - | CASSLSHTGTGELFF | TGTGCTAGCAGCTTGAGTCATACAGGCACCGGGGAGCTGTTTTTT
- | TRBJ2-7 | TRBV2 | TRBD2 | CASSEAKTSGRGYEQYF | TGTGCCAGCAGTGAAGCGAAGACTAGCGGGAGGGGCTACGAGCAGTACTTC
- | TRBJ1-2 | TRBV18 | - | CASSPPQRGYTF | TGTGCCAGCTCACCACCCCAGCGAGGCTACACCTTC
once | TRBJ2-4 | TRBV4-1 | - | CASSQDWTVAKNIQYF | TGCGCCAGCAGCCAAGATTGGACAGTAGCCAAAAACATTCAGTACTTC
- | TRBJ2-7 | TRBV10-3 | - | CAISVTDSYEQYF | TGTGCCATCAGTGTAACAGACTCCTACGAGCAGTACTTC
- | TRBJ2-7 | TRBV19 | - | CASNRGLGSYEQYF | TGTGCCAGTAACAGGGGACTGGGCTCCTACGAGCAGTACTTC
- | TRBJ2-5 | TRBV5-4 | - | CASSLLAEGQETQYF | TGTGCCAGCAGCTTATTAGCGGAAGGCCAAGAGACCCAGTACTTC
- | TRBJ2-1 | TRBV4-1 | TRBD1 | CASSQEGFSGTGSENEQFF | TGCGCCAGCAGCCAAGAAGGGTTCTCCGGGACAGGGTCTGAAAATGAGCAGTTCTTC
- | TRBJ2-1 | TRBV4-1 | - | CASSQDPGGTYNEQFF | TGCGCCAGCAGCCAAGATCCGGGCGGGACTTACAATGAGCAGTTCTTC
- | TRBJ1-1 | TRBV4-3 | - | CASSQVTGFTEAFF | TGCGCCAGCAGCCAAGTCACAGGGTTCACTGAAGCTTTCTTT
- | TRBJ2-7 | TRBV28 | TRBD1 | CASRGTGVYEQYF | TGTGCCAGCAGAGGGACAGGAGTCTACGAGCAGTACTTC
- | TRBJ2-2 | TRBV5-4 | - | CASSTWALGHTGELFF | TGTGCCAGCAGCACCTGGGCGCTGGGGCACACCGGGGAGCTGTTTTTT
once | TRBJ2-2 | TRBV5-6 | - | CASSTPQGGFTGELFF | TGTGCCAGCAGCACCCCACAGGGCGGATTCACCGGGGAGCTGTTTTTT
- | TRBJ2-1 | TRBV18 | TRBD1 | CASSPDTGGSEQFF | TGTGCCAGCTCACCGGACACAGGGGGTAGTGAGCAGTTCTTC
- | TRBJ2-5 | TRBV7-2 | - | CASSFWGGPNQETQYF | TGTGCCAGCAGCTTTTGGGGAGGACCAAACCAAGAGACCCAGTACTTC
- | TRBJ1-5 | TRBV6-5 | - | CASTVEVGNQPQHF | TGTGCCAGCACTGTCGAGGTGGGCAATCAGCCCCAGCATTTT
- | TRBJ2-2 | TRBV18 | - | CASSPLAGFTGELFF | TGTGCCAGCTCACCTCTGGCAGGGTTTACCGGGGAGCTGTTTTTT
- | TRBJ2-7 | TRBV28 | TRBD1 | CASRQTYRGRIYEQYF | TGTGCCAGCAGGCAAACCTACAGGGGGCGTATATACGAGCAGTACTTC
- | TRBJ1-1 | TRBV4-3 | - | CASSQLGQGGTEAFF | TGCGCCAGCAGCCAGTTGGGTCAGGGTGGCACTGAAGCTTTCTTT
- | TRBJ2-1 | TRBV5-4 | TRBD1 | CASSFGQGEGEQFF | TGTGCCAGCAGCTTCGGACAGGGAGAGGGGGAGCAGTTCTTC
- | TRBJ2-1 | TRBV30 | - | CAWPSRDLTYNEQFF | TGTGCCTGGCCCTCTCGGGACTTGACCTACAATGAGCAGTTCTTC
- | TRBJ2-7 | TRBV28 | - | CASSLGPTGSYEQYF | TGTGCCAGCAGTTTAGGCCCGACAGGCTCCTACGAGCAGTACTTC
once | TRBJ1-4 | TRBV4-2 | - | CASSREAANEKLFF | TGTGCCAGCAGCCGAGAGGCGGCTAATGAAAAACTGTTTTTT
- | TRBJ2-1 | TRBV4-2 | TRBD2 | CASSHTGGNEQFF | TGTGCCAGCAGCCACACCGGGGGGAATGAGCAGTTCTTC
- | TRBJ2-7 | TRBV18 | - | CASSPQQGDEQYF | TGTGCCAGCTCACCACAACAGGGAGACGAGCAGTACTTC
- | TRBJ2-5 | TRBV5-1 | TRBD2 | CASSLRGLAGGETQYF | TGCGCCAGCAGCTTGCGGGGACTAGCGGGAGGCGAGACCCAGTACTTC
- | TRBJ2-3 | TRBV7-9 | - | CASSGRLAGTDTQYF | TGTGCCAGCAGCGGCAGACTGGCGGGCACAGATACGCAGTATTTT
- | TRBJ2-5 | TRBV28 | TRBD1 | CASSIADRGETQYF | TGTGCCAGCAGTATCGCGGACAGGGGTGAGACCCAGTACTTC
few | TRBJ2-1 | TRBV2 | TRBD2 | CASSALAGGLEGEQFF | TGTGCCAGCAGCGCCTTAGCGGGGGGGCTGGAGGGTGAGCAGTTCTTC
- | TRBJ2-2 | TRBV4-2 | TRBD2 | CASSQEWTSGSRTGELFF | TGTGCCAGCAGCCAAGAATGGACTAGCGGGAGTAGGACCGGGGAGCTGTTTTTT
- | TRBJ2-7 | TRBV15 | - | CATSTRPGWEQYF | TGTGCCACCAGCACTAGGCCGGGGTGGGAGCAGTACTTC
- | TRBJ1-6 | TRBV28 | - | CASSRLRGENSPLHF | TGTGCCAGCAGTCGCTTACGGGGGGAAAATTCACCCCTCCACTTT
- | TRBJ2-1 | TRBV29-1 | TRBD2 | CSVGVLARSYNEQFF | TGCAGCGTGGGGGTACTAGCGAGGTCCTACAATGAGCAGTTCTTC
- | TRBJ2-5 | TRBV11-2 | TRBD1 | CASSFQGAETQYF | TGTGCCAGCAGCTTTCAGGGGGCAGAGACCCAGTACTTC
- | TRBJ1-2 | TRBV7-8 | TRBD1 | CASSSMTGDKYGYTF | TGTGCCAGCAGCTCGATGACAGGGGACAAATATGGCTACACCTTC
few | TRBJ1-4 | TRBV14 | TRBD1 | CASSPRGRSEKLFF | TGTGCCAGCAGCCCCAGGGGGCGCAGTGAAAAACTGTTTTTT
once | TRBJ2-3 | TRBV6-1 | - | CASSETGLTDTQYF | TGTGCCAGCAGTGAAACAGGATTAACAGATACGCAGTATTTT